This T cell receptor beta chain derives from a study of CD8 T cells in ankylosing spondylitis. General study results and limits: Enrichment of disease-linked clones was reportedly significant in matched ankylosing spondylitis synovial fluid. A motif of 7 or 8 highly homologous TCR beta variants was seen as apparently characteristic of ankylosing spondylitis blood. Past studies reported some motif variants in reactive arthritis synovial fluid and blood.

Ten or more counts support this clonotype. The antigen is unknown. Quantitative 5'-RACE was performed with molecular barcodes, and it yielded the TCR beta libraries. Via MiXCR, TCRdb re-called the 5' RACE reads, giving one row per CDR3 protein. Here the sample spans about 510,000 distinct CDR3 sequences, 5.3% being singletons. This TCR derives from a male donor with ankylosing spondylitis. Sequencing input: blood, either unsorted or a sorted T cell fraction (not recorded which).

In DNA form, the CDR3 reads TGTGCCAGCAGCTTATCTGTACACCCGAACACTGAAGCTTTCTTT. Encoded protein: CASSLSVHPNTEAFF. This sequence joins TRBV7-2 and TRBJ1-1; D gene uncertain. Trimming pared 2 bases from V and 1 base from J, leaving 11 bases between. The V gene's germline CDR1 is SGHTA and CDR2 FQGNSA. The CDR3 loop spans 15 amino acids.